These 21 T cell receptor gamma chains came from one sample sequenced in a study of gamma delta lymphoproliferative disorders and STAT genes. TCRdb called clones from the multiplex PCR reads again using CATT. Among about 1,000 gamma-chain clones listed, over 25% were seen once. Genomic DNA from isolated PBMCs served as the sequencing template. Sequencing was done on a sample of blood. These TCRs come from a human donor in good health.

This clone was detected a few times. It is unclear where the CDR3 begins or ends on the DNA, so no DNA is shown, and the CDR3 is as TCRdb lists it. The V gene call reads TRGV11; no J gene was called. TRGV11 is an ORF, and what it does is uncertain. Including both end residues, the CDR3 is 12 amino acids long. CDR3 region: CTTVPARDKKLF.

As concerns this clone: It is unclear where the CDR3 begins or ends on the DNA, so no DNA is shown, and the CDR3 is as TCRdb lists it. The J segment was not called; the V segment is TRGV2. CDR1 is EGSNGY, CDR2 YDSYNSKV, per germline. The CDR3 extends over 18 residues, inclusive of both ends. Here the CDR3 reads CATWDGLIRNSLAVEQHF.

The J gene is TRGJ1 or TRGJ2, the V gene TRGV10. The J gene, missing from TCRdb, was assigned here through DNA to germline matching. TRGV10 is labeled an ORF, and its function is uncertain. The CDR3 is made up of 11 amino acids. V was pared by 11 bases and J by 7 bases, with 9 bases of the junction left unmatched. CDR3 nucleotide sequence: TGTGCTGCGGCTCGCGTCTATAAGAAACTCTTT. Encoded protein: CAAARVYKKLF.

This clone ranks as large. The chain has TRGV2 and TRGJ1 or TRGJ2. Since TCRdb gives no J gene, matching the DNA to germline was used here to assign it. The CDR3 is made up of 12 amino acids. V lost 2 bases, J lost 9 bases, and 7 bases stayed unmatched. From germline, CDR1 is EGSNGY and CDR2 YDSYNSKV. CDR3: CATWDAGGKKLF. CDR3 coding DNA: TGTGCCACCTGGGACGCCGGTGGTAAGAAACTCTTT.

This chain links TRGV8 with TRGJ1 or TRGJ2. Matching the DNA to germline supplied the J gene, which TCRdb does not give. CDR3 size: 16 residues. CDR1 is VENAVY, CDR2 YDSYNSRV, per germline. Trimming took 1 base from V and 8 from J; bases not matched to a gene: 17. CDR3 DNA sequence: TGTGCCACCTGGGATAGTTGGGATTATCCTCCAGATAAGAAACTCTTT. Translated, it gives CATWDSWDYPPDKKLF.

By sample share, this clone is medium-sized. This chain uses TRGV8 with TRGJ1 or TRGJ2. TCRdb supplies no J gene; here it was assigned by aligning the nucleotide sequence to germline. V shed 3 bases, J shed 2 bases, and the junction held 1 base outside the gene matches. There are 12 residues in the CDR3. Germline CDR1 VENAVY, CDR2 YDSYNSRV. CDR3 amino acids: CATWDYYYKKLF. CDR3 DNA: TGTGCCACCTGGGATTATTATTATAAGAAACTCTTT.

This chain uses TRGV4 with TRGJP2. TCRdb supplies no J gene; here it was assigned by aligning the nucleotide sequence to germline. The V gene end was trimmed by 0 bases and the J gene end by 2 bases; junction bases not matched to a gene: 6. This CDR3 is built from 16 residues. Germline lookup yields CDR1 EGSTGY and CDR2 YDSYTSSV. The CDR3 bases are TGTGCCACCTGGGATGGGCTGGGAAGTAGTGATTGGATCAAGACGTTT. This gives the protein CATWDGLGSSDWIKTF.

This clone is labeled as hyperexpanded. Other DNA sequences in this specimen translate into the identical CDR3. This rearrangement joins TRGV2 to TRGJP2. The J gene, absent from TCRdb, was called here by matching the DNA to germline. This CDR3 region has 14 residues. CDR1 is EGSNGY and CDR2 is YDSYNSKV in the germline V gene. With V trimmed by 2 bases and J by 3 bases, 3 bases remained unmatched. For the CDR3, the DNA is TGTGCCACCTGGGACGTGGGTAGTGATTGGATCAAGACGTTT. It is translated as CATWDVGSDWIKTF.

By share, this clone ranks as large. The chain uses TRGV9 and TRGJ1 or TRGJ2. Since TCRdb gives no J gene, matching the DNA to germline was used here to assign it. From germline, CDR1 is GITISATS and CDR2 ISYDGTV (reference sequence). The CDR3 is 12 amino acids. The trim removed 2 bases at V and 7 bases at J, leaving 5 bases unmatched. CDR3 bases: TGTGCCTTGTGGGAGGCCCTATATAAGAAACTCTTT. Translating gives CALWEALYKKLF.

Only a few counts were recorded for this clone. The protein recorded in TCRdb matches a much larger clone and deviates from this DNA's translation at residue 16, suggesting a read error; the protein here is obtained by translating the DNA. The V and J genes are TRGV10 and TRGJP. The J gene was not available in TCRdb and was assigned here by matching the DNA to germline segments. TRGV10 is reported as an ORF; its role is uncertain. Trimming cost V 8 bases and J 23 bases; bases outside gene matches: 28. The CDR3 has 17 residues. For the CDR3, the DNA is TGTGCTGCGTGGGACCAAACGGGGATTGCCACTGGTTGGTTCAAGGTATTT. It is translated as CAAWDQTGIATGWFKVF.

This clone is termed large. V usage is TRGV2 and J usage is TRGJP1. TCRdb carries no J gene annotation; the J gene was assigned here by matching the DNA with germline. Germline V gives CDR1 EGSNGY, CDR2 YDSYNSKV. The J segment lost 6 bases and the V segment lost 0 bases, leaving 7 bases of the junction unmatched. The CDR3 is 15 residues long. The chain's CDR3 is CATWDGRWAGWFKIF. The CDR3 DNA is TGTGCCACCTGGGACGGGCGTTGGGCTGGTTGGTTCAAGATATTT.

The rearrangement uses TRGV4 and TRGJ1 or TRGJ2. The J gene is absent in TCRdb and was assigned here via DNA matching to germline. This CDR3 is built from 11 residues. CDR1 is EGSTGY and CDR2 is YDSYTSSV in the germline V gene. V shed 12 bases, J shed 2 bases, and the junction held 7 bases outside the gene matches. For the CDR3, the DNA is TGTGCCCCGCGAGATTATTATAAGAAACTCTTT. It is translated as CAPRDYYKKLF.

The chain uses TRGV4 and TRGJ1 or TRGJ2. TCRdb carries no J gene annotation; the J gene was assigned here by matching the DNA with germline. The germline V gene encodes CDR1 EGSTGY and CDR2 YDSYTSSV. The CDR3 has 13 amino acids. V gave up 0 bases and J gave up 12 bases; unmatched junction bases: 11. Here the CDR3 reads CATWDGPYLGKLF. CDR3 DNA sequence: TGTGCCACCTGGGATGGGCCATATCTAGGGAAACTCTTT.

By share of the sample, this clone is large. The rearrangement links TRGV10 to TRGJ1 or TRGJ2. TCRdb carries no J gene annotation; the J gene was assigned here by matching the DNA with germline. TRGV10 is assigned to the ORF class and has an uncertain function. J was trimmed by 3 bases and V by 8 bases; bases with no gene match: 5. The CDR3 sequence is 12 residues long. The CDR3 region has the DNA TGTGCTGCGTGGGGTATTTATTATAAGAAACTCTTT. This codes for CAAWGIYYKKLF.

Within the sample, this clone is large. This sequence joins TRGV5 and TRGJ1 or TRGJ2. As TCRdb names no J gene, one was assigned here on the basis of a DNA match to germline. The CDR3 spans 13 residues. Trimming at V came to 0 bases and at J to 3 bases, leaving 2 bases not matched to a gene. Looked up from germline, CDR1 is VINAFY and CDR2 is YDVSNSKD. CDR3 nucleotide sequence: TGTGCCACCTGGGACAGGCGTTATTATAAGAAACTCTTT. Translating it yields CATWDRRYYKKLF.

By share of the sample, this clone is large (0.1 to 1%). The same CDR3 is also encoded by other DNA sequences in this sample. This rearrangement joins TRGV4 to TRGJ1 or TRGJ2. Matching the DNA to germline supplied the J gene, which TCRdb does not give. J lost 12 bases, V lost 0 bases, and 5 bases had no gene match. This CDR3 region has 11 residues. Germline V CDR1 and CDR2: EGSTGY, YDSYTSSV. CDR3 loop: CATWDGPGKLF. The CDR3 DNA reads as TGTGCCACCTGGGATGGGCCAGGGAAACTCTTT.

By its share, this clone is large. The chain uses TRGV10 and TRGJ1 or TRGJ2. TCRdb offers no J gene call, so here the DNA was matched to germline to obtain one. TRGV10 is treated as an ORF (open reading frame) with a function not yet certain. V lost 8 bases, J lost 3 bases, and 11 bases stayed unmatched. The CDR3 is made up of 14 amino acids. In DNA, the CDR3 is TGTGCTGCGTGGGATTACGTGATTTATTATAAGAAACTCTTT. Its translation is CAAWDYVIYYKKLF.

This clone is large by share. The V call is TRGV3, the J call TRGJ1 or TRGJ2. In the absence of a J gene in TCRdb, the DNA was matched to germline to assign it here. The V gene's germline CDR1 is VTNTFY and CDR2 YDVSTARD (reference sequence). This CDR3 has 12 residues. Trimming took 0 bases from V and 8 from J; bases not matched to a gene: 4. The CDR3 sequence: CATWDRLHKKLF. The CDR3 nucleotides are TGTGCCACCTGGGACAGGCTTCATAAGAAACTCTTT.

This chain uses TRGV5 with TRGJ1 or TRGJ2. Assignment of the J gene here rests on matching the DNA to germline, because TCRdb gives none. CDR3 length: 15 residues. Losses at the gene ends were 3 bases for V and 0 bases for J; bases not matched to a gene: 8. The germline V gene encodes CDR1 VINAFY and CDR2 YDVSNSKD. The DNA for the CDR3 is TGTGCCACCTGGGACTCCTCAGGGAATTATTATAAGAAACTCTTT. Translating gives CATWDSSGNYYKKLF.

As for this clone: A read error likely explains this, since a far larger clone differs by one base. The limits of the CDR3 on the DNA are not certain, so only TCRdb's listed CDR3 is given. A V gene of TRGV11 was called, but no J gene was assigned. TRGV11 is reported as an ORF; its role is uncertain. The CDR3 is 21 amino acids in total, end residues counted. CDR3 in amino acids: CTTVPAGLEVPELNYYYKKLF.

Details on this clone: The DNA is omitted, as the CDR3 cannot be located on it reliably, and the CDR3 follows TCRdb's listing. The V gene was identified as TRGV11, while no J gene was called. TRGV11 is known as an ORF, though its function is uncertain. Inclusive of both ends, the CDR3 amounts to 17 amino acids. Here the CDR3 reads CTTVPAGLYTTGWFKIF.